This T cell receptor (beta chain) originates from a study of OX40 agonist ivuxolimab in advanced cancers. On the study more broadly: Of the participants, around 43% had some prior anti-PD-1, anti-PD-L1 or anti-CTLA-4 therapy, which was allowed.

Whole-study findings and limits: Within 6 weeks, CD4+ and CD8+ blood T cells expanded clonally at 0.1 to 3.0 mg/kg. Among T cells, CD8+ cells averaged more expanded clones than CD4+ cells.

Produced via immunoSEQ multiplex PCR; TCRdb's table is partial and in-frame only. This table holds tens of thousands of clones, almost 90% found once. Germline V CDR1 and CDR2: KGHSH, LQKENI. Between the trimmed V and J ends, which lost 6 bases and 2 bases, there was a span of 11 bases. The CDR3 has 15 amino acids. In the case of this clone: No antigen is known for it.

The chain joins TRBV18 to TRBJ1-6; D is unclear. Sequenced material: CD4+ or CD8+ T cells sorted from blood, taken in a trial of the OX40 agonist ivuxolimab. The clonotype comes from an adult with an advanced solid tumor such as melanoma, head and neck, liver or kidney cancer. The CDR3 DNA reads TGTGCCAGCTCTACGTCGGGGACCTATAATTCACCCCTCCACTTT. Encoded protein: CASSTSGTYNSPLHF.